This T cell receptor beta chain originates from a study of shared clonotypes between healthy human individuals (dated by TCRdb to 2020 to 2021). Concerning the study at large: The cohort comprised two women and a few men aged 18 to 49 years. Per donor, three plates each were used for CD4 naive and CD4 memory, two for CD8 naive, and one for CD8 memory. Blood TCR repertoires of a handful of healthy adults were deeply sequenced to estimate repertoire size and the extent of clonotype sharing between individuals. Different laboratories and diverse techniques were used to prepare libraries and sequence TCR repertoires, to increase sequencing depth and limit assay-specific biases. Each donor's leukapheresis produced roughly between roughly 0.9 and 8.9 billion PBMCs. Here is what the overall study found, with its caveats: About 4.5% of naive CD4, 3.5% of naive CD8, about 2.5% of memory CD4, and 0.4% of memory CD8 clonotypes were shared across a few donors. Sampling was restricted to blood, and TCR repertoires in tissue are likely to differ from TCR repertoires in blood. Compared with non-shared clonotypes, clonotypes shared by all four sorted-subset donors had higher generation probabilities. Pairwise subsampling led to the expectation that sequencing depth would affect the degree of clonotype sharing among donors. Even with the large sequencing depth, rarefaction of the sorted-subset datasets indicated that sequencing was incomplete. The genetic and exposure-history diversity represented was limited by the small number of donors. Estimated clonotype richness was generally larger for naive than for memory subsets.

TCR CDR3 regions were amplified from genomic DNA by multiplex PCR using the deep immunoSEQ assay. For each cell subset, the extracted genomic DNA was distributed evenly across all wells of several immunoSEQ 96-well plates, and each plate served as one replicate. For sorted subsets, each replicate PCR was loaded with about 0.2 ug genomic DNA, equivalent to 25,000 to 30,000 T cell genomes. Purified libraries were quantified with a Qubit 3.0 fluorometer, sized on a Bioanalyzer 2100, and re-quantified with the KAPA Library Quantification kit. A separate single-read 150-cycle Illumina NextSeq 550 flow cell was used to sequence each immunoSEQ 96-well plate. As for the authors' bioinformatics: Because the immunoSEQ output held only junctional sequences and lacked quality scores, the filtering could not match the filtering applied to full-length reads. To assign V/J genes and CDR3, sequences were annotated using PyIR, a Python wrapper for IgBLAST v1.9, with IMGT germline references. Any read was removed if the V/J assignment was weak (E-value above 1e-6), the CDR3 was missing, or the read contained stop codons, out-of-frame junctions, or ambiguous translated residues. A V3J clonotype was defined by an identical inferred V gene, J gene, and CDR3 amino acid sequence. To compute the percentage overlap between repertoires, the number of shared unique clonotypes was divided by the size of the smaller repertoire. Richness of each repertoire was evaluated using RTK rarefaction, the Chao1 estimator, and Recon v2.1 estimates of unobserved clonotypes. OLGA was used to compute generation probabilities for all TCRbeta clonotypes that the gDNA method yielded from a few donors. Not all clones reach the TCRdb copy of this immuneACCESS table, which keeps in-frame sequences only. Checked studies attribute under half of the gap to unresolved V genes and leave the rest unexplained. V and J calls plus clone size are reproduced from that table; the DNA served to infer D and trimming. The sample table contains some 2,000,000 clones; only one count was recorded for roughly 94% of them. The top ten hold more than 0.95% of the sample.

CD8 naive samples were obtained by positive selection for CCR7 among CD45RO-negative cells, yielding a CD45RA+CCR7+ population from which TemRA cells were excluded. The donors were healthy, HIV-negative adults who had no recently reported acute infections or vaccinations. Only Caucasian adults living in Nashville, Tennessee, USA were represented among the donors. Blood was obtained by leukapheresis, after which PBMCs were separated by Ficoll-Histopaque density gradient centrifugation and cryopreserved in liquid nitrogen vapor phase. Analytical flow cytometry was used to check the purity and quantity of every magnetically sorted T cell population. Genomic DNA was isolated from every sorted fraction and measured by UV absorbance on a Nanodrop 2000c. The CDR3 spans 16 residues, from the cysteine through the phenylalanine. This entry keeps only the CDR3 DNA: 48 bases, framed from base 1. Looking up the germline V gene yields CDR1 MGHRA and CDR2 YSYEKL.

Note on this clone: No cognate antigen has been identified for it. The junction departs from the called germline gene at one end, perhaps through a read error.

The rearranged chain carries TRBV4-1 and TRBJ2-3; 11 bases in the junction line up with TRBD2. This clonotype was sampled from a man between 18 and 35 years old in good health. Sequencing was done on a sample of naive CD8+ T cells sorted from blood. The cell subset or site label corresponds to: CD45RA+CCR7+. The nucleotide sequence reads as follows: TGCGCCAGCACCCAAGTAGCGGGGGGGCATACAGATACGCAGTATTTT. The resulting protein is CASTQVAGGHTDTQYF.